This is a list of T cell receptor beta chains from one sample in a study of T cells expressing NK-cell markers. After re-calling the 5' RACE reads, TCRdb lists one entry per CDR3 protein, DNA absent. This sample contains 400,000 to 500,000 distinct CDR3 sequences. Sequencing used blood T cells: a sorted CD56 or NKG2C T cell subset, CD4+ or CD8+ T cells, or bulk PBMC T cells (not recorded which). The receptors come from a woman between 18 and 70 years old in good health. The CDR3 runs from the conserved cysteine through the conserved F or W. The order of the fields is J gene, V gene, CDR3 length, CDR3 protein.

>TRBJ2-2|TRBV29-1|12
CSFSPGTGELFF
>TRBJ2-1|TRBV25-1|15
CASSSPNRGWSEQFF
>TRBJ1-5|TRBV12-3/TRBV12-4|15
CASTRIGGNNQPQHF
>TRBJ2-1|TRBV10-3|15
CATSLGQGIYNEQFF
>TRBJ2-3|TRBV6-1|15
CASRRQGSGTDTQYF
>TRBJ2-7|TRBV18|14
CASSPSGNSYEQYF
>TRBJ2-7|TRBV10-3|15
CAISEGTSGTYEQYF
>TRBJ2-1|TRBV29-1|12
CSVLGGWNEQFF
>TRBJ2-5|TRBV7-9|12
CASRPPGETQYF
>TRBJ2-7|TRBV18|18
CASSAKLPRDRGVSEQYF
>TRBJ1-5|TRBV7-8|16
CASSLEGGNLNQPQHF
>TRBJ2-5|TRBV20-1|13
CSARVGQRETQYF
>TRBJ2-3|TRBV4-3|16
CASSPTTSGFTDTQYF
>TRBJ2-3|TRBV7-8|19
CASSLGYSGSIRGTDTQYF
>TRBJ2-1|TRBV4-3|16
CASSQDLQGSNNEQFF
>TRBJ2-7|TRBV12-3/TRBV12-4|16
CASSSRGAGPSYEQYF
>TRBJ2-1|TRBV20-1|15
CSARGGVGPNNEQFF
>TRBJ2-5|TRBV7-9|15
CASSPILSRVGTQYF
>TRBJ2-1|TRBV7-3|19
CASSLRGLAGGYRYNEQFF
>TRBJ1-1|TRBV12-3/TRBV12-4|15
CASSLPGVGNTEAFF
>TRBJ2-2|TRBV6-5|16
CASSYSPGDGPGELFF
>TRBJ2-7|TRBV7-8|15
CASSLLAGLGHEQYF
>TRBJ2-3|TRBV13|15
CASSSLGTSEDTQYF
>TRBJ1-1|TRBV18|15
CASSPLESENTEAFF
>TRBJ1-1|TRBV20-1|15
CSARDPGTANTEAFF
>TRBJ1-2|TRBV20-1|17
CSARDDGVGRVNYGYTF
>TRBJ1-4|TRBV6-6|12
CASRVGNEKLFF
>TRBJ2-3|TRBV20-1|15
CSASPQPPAMDTQYF
>TRBJ2-3|TRBV30|14
CALPAGEGTDTQYF
>TRBJ2-1|TRBV27|17
CASSSGGTIKRINEQFF
>TRBJ1-6|TRBV15|15
CATSRDRGWNSPLHF
>TRBJ1-4|TRBV5-1|15
CASSLQHRTNEKLFF
>TRBJ2-6|TRBV9|16
CASSVDRSSGANVLTF
>TRBJ2-3|TRBV9|16
CASSAIQGVGTDTQYF
>TRBJ2-1|TRBV19|15
CASSIELAGAGEQFF
>TRBJ1-1|TRBV30|16
CAWNSFGTGPNTEAFF
>TRBJ2-3|TRBV9|15
CASSVGGAITDTQYF
>TRBJ1-5|TRBV12-3/TRBV12-4|13
CASSLAEVQPQHF
>TRBJ2-2|TRBV10-3|15
CATGDAGGYTGELFF
>TRBJ2-7|TRBV29-1|14
CSVEGQGGLYEQYF
>TRBJ1-1|TRBV5-1|15
CASSEPSGMNTEAFF
>TRBJ2-5|TRBV28|14
CASSLSGQQETQYF
>TRBJ2-7|TRBV20-1|13
CSARGAVNYEQYF
>TRBJ2-7|TRBV12-3/TRBV12-4|14
CASSLRDRDIEQYF
>TRBJ2-3|TRBV12-3/TRBV12-4|15
CASSIRISGGGTQYF
>TRBJ2-5|TRBV5-6|16
CASSLGQGVDEETQYF